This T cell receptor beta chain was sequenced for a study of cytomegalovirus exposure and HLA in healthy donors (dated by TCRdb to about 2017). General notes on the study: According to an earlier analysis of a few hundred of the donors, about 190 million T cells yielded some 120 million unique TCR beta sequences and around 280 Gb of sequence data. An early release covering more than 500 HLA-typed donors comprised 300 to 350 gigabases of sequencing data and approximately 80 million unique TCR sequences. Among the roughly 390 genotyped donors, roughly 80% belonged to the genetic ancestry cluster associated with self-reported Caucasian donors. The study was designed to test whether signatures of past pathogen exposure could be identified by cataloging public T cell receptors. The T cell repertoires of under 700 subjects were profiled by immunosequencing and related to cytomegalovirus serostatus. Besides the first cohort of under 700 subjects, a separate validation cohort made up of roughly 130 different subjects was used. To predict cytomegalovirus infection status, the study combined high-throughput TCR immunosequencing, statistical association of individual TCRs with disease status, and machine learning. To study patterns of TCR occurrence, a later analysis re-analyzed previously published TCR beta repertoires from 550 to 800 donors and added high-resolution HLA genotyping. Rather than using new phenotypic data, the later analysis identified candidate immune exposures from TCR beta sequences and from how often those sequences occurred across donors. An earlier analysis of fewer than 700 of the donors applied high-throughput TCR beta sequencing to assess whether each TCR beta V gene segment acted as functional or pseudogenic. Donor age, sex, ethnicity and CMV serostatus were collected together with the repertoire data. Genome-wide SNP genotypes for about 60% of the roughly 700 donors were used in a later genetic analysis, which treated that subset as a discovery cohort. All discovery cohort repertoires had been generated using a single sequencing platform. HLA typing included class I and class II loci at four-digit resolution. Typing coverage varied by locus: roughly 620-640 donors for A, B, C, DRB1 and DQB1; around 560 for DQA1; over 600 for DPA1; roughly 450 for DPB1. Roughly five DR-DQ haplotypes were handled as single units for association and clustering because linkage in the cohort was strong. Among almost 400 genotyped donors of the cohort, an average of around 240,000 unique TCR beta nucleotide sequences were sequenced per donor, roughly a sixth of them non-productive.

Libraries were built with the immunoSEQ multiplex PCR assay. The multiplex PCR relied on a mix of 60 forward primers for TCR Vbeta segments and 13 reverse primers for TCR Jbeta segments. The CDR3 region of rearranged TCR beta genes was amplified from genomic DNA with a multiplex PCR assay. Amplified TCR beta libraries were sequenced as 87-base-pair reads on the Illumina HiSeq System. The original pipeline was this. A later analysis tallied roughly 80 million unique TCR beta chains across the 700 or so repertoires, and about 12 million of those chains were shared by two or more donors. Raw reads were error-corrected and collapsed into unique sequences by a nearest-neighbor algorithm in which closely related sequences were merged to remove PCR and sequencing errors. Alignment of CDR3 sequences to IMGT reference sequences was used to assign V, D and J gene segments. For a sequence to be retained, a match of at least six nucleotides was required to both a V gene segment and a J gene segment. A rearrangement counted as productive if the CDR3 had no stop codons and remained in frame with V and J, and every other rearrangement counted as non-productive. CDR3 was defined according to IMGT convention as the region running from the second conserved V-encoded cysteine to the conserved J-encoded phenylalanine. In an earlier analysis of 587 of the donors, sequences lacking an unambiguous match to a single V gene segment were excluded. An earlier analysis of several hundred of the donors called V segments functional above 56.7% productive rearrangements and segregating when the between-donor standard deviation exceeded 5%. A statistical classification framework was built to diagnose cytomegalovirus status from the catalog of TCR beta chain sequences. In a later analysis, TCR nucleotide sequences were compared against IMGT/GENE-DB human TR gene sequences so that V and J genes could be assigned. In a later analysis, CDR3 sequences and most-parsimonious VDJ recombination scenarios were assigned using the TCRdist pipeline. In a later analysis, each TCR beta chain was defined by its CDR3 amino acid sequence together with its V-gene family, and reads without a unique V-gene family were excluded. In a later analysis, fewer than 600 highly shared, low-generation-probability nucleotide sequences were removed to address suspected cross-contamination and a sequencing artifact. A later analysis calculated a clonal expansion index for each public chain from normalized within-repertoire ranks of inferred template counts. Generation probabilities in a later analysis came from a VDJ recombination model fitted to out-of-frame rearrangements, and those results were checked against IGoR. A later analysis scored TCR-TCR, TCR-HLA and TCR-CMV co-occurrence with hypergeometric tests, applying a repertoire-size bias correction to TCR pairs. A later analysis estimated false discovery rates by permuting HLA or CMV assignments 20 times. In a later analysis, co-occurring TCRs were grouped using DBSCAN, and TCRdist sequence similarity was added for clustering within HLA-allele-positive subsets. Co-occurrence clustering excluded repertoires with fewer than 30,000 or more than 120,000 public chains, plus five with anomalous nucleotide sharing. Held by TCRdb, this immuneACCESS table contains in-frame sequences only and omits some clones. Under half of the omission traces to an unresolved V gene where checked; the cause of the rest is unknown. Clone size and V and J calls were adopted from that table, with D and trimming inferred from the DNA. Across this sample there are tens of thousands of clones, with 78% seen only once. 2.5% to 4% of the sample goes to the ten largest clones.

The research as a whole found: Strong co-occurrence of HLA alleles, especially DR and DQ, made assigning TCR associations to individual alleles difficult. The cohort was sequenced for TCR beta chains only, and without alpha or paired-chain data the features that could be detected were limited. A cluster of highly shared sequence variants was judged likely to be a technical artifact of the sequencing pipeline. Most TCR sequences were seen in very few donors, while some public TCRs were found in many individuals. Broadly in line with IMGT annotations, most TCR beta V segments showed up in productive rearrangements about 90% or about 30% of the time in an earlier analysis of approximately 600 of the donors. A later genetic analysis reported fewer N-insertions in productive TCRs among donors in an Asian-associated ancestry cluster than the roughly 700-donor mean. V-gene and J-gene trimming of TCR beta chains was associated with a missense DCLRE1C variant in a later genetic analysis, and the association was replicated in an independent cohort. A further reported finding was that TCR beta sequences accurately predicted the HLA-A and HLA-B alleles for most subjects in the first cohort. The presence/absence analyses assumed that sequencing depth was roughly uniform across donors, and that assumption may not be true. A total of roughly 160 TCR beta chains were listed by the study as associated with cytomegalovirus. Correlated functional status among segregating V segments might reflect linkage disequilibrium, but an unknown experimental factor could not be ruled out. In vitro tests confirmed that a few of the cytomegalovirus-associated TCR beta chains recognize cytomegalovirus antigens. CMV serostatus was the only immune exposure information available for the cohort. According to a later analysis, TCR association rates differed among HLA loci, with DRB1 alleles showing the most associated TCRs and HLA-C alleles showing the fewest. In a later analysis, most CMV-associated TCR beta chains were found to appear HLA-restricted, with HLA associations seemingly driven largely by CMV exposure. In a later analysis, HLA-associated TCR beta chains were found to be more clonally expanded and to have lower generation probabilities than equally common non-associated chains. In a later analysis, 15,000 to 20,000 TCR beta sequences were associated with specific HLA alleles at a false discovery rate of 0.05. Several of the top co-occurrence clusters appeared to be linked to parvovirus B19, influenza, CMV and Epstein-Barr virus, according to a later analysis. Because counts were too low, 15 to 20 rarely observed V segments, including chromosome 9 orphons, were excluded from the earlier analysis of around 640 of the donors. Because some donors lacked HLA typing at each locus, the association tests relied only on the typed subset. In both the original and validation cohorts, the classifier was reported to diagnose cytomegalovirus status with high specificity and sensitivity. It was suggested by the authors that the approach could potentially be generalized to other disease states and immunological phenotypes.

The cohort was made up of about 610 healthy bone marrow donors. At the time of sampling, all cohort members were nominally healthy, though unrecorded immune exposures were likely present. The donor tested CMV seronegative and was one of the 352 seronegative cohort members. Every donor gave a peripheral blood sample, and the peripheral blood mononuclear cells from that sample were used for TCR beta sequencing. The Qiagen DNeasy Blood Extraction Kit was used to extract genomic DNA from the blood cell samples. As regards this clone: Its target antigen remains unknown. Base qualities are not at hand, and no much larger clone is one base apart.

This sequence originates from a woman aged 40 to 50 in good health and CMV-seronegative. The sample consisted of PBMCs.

The DNA sequence reads TGTGCCAGCAGCTTAGAAGGTACAGGGGTAGAAGAGACCCAGTACTTC. Translated, it gives CASSLEGTGVEETQYF. This receptor chain uses TRBV13 and TRBJ2-5, with 7 central nucleotides matching TRBD1. The CDR3, from cysteine to phenylalanine, totals 16 residues. Only the CDR3 DNA is retained, 48 bases long and in frame from the first base. Based on the germline V gene (reference sequence), the CDR1 and CDR2 sequences are PRHDT and FYEKMQ. Unmatched junction bases come to 8, with V trimmed by 1 base and J by 3 bases. The variable domain in full, with residues beyond the CDR3 obtained from the reference TRBV13 and TRBJ2-5 genes, is AAGVIQSPRHLIKEKRETATLKCYPIPRHDTVYWYQQGPGQDPQFLISFYEKMQSDKGSIPDRFSAQQFSDYHSELNMSSLELGDSALYFCASSLEGTGVEETQYFGPGTRLLVL.